This T cell receptor (beta chain) comes out of a study of blood T cells in healthy people across ages. This clonotype was detected only a few times. The J segment lost 5 bases and the V segment lost 6 bases, leaving 12 bases of the junction unmatched. CDR3 length: 14 residues. Germline V gives CDR1 SQVTM, CDR2 ANQGSEA. The authors extracted at least 5.5 micrograms of total RNA per sample. A second PCR, run for about 7 to 11 cycles, used a sample-barcoded 5' primer plus a J-beta primer mix. MiXCR, run by TCRdb on the 5' RACE reads, gives a single entry per CDR3 protein. The sample carries roughly 550,000 distinct CDR3 sequences, around 24% recorded once. A further study also used this sample, focusing on T cells of mothers and their children. That report notes: Similar effects of thymic selection on TCR recombination output were recorded in related and unrelated pairs.

The rearrangement links TRBV29-1 to TRBJ2-5, with 7 nucleotides matching TRBD1. The TCR was taken from a boy younger than 18 in good health. Material for sequencing was blood. The CDR3 reads CSVETGSLRETQYF. The CDR3 DNA reads TGCAGCGTGGAGACAGGGTCCTTGAGGGAGACCCAGTACTTC.